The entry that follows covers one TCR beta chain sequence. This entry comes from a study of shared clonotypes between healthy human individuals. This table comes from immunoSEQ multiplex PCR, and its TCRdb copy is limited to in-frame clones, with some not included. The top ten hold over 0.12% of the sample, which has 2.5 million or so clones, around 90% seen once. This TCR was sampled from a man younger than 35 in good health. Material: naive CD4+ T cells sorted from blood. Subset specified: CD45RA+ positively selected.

CDR3 nucleotide sequence: TGTGCCAGCGATGGGGCTGATCAGCCCCAGCATTTT. It codes for CASDGADQPQHF. V usage is TRBV28 and J usage is TRBJ1-5; a weak D match, TRBD1 (5 bases). The length of the CDR3 is 12 residues. V lost 8 bases and J 5 bases, leaving 10 bases between the germline ends. The germline V gene has CDR1 MDHEN and CDR2 SYDVKM.